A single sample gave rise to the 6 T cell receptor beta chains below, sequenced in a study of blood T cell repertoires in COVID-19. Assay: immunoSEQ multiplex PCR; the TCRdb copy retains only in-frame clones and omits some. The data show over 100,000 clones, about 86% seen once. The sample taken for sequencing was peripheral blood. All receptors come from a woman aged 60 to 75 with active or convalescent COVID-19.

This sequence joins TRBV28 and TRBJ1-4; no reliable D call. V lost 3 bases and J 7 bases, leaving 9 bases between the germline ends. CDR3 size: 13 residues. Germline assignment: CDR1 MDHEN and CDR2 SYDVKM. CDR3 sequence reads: CASSLAGLEKLFF. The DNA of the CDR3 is TGTGCCAGCAGTTTGGCAGGCCTTGAAAAACTGTTTTTT.

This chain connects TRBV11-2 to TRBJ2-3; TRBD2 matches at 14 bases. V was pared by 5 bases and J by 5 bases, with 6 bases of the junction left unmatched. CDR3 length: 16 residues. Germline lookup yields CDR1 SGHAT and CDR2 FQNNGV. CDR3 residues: CASSRLAGGEVDTQYF. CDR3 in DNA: TGTGCCAGCAGCCGACTAGCGGGGGGGGAGGTAGATACGCAGTATTTT.

The CDR3 sequence is CASSEGSAYEQYF. The CDR3, as DNA: TGTGCCAGCAGTGAAGGGAGCGCCTACGAGCAGTACTTC. The chain employs TRBV2 and TRBJ2-7; D unresolved. The CDR3 has 13 amino acids. Between the trimmed V and J ends, which lost 1 base and 2 bases, there was a span of 6 bases. CDR1 is SNHLY, CDR2 FYNNEI, per germline.

CDR3 protein: CSVDRGSTEAFF. CDR3 sequence (DNA): TGCAGCGTTGACAGGGGAAGCACTGAAGCTTTCTTT. The chain recombines TRBV29-1 with TRBJ1-1; possibly TRBD1 for D (6 bases). Between the trimmed V and J ends, which lost 3 bases and 4 bases, there was a span of 9 bases. The germline gives CDR1 SQVTM, CDR2 ANQGSEA. There are 12 residues in the CDR3. The entire variable domain, with the rest obtained from reference TRBV29-1 and TRBJ1-1, is as follows: SAVISQKPSRDICQRGTSLTIQCQVDSQVTMMFWYRQQPGQSLTLIATANQGSEATYESGFVIDKFPISRPNLTFSTLTVSNMSPEDSSIYLCSVDRGSTEAFFGQGTRLTVV.

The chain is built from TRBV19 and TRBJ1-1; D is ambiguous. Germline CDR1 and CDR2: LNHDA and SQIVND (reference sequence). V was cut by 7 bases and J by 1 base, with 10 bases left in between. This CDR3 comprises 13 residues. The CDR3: CASKWQKNTEAFF. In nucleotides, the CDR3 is TGTGCCAGTAAGTGGCAGAAGAACACTGAAGCTTTCTTT. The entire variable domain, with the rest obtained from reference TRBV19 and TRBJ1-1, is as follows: DGGITQSPKYLFRKEGQNVTLSCEQNLNHDAMYWYRQDPGQGLRLIYYSQIVNDFQKGDIAEGYSVSREKKESFPLTVTSAQKNPTAFYLCASKWQKNTEAFFGQGTRLTVV.

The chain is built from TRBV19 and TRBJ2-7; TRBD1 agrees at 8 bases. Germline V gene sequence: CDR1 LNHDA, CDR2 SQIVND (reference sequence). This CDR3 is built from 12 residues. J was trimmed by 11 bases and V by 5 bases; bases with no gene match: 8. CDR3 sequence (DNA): TGTGCCAGTAGTTCCGTGCCGGGACAGGAGTACTTC. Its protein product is CASSSVPGQEYF.